These 3 T cell receptor beta chains share one sample of origin, sequenced in a study of a mutant IDH1 vaccine in newly diagnosed glioma. Libraries were prepared by immunoSEQ multiplex PCR; TCRdb keeps only in-frame clonotypes and omits some of them. The table lists roughly 26,000 clones, 75% to 90% of them singletons, with 30% to 35% in the top ten. Noted time point: week 35, safety follow-up. The vaccine gave 300 ug of a 20-mer mutant IDH1 peptide subcutaneously per dose. No antigens are known for them. Sequenced material: PBMCs, taken from a glioma patient whose treatment included an IDH1 peptide vaccine. The receptors originated from a man aged 25-45 years with glioma.

CDR3 residues: CAWTTTPTNTEAFF. In DNA form, the CDR3 reads TGTGCCTGGACTACGACACCAACGAACACTGAAGCTTTCTTT. The chain has TRBV30 and TRBJ1-1, with D unresolved. CDR1 is GTSNPN and CDR2 is SVGIG in the germline V gene (reference sequence). V lost 4 bases and J lost 1, with 13 bases in between. The CDR3 contains 14 residues.

The V gene is TRBV5-1, the J gene TRBJ2-3, with D perhaps TRBD2 (6 bases). Per the germline V gene, CDR1 is SGHRS and CDR2 is YFSETQ. Trimming cost V 0 bases and J 3 bases, with 17 bases left between them. The CDR3 runs 17 residues. The CDR3 DNA reads TGCGCCAGCAGCTTGGGGGTATTAGCGGAGACGACAGATACGCAGTATTTT. This codes for CASSLGVLAETTDTQYF. The full variable domain, in which reference TRBV5-1 and TRBJ2-3 provide the parts outside the CDR3, is KAGVTQTPRYLIKTRGQQVTLSCSPISGHRSVSWYQQTPGQGLQFLFEYFSETQRNKGNFPGRFSGRQFSNSRSEMNVSTLELGDSALYLCASSLGVLAETTDTQYFGPGTRLTVL.

Turning to this clone: One junction end disagrees with the germline gene, perhaps due to a read error. The V gene is TRBV10-1, the J gene TRBJ1-3; unclear D gene. Germline-derived CDR1 and CDR2 are WNHNN and SYGVQD (reference sequence). The CDR3 is made up of 14 amino acids. CDR3 nucleotides: TGCGCCAGCAGTAAGTCTTTCTCTGGAAACACCATATATTTT. Translating gives CASSKSFSGNTIYF.